These 20 T cell receptor beta chains were all obtained from the same sample, sequenced in a study of T-cell reconstitution after alpha-beta-depleted transplantation in children. Unique molecular identifiers were incorporated when the TCRbeta library was constructed. TCRdb re-called the PCR reads with MiXCR, one entry per CDR3 protein. Among hundreds of thousands of distinct CDR3 sequences listed, about 12% were seen once. This sample comprised PBMCs, obtained before TCRalphabeta/CD19-depleted stem cell transplant. Source of these receptors: a girl aged 2 to 10 with congenital amegakaryocytic thrombocytopenia, due to receive a stem cell transplant.

This sequence joins TRBV3-1 and TRBJ2-1; D is undetermined. The V end lost 4 bases, the J end lost 8 bases, and 9 bases lay between the germline ends. The CDR3 sequence is 12 residues long. Germline CDR1 LGHDT, CDR2 YNNKEL (reference sequence). CDR3: CASSLRTDEQFF. For the CDR3, the DNA is TGTGCCAGCAGCCTAAGGACCGATGAGCAGTTCTTC.

The CDR3 region has the DNA TGCGCCAGCAGTGTTGGCGGCGGGAGTAACAATGAGCAGTTCTTC. Amino acid sequence: CASSVGGGSNNEQFF. This chain links TRBV10-2 with TRBJ2-1; 7 nucleotides align to TRBD2. Per germline, CDR1 WSHSY and CDR2 SAAADI. The CDR3 totals 15 residues. V shed 4 bases, J shed 5 bases, and the junction held 8 bases outside the gene matches.

This clonotype was counted between two and nine times. The chain carries TRBV10-2 and TRBJ2-1; TRBD1 might be the D (5 bases). There are 13 residues in the CDR3. Germline CDR1 and CDR2: WSHSY and SAAADI. V was shortened by 8 bases and J by 0 bases, with 8 bases between the two germline ends. CDR3 region: CASHGHSYNEQFF. As DNA, the CDR3 is TGCGCCAGCCACGGACACTCCTACAATGAGCAGTTCTTC.

CDR3 protein: CASSGILQGPNYGYTF. DNA for the CDR3: TGTGCCAGCAGTGGTATACTGCAGGGGCCTAACTATGGCTACACCTTC. V and J are TRBV6-1 and TRBJ1-2; TRBD1 might be the D (6 bases). Germline lookup yields CDR1 MNHNS and CDR2 SASEGT. Trimming left V 4 bases short and J 0 bases short, with 15 bases between. The CDR3 extends over 16 amino acids.

This clonotype was detected only a few times. The chain uses TRBV27 and TRBJ1-1; no definite D call. The CDR3 has 15 residues. Trimming left V 5 bases short and J 0 bases short, with 13 bases between. The germline CDR1 and CDR2 sequences are MNHEY and SMNVEV (reference sequence). This chain's CDR3 is CASSAQAILNTEAFF. CDR3 in DNA: TGTGCCAGCAGTGCCCAGGCCATCCTGAACACTGAAGCTTTCTTT.

This chain links TRBV29-1 with TRBJ2-2, with 9 bases aligning to TRBD1. The V segment lost 5 bases and the J segment 6 bases; nucleotides outside the gene matches: 7. The germline gives CDR1 SQVTM, CDR2 ANQGSEA. This CDR3 comprises 14 residues. CDR3 DNA sequence: TGCAGCGTTTCCACGGGACAGGGCTCCGGGGAGCTGTTTTTT. Protein sequence: CSVSTGQGSGELFF.

The V gene is TRBV5-6, the J gene TRBJ2-2; 7 bases are a match to TRBD2. CDR3 size: 17 residues. CDR1 and CDR2 from the germline V gene are SGHDT and YYEEEE. J was trimmed by 6 bases and V by 1 base; bases with no gene match: 12. The CDR3 protein is CASSLFLIGLAAGELFF. The CDR3 nucleotides read TGTGCCAGCAGCTTGTTCTTAATTGGGCTAGCGGCCGGGGAGCTGTTTTTT.

A word on this clonotype: This sequence may be a read error, since a much larger clone differs from it by one base. The chain links TRBV20-1 to TRBJ2-1, with 9 nucleotides matching TRBD2. CDR1 is DFQATT and CDR2 is SNEGSKA in the germline V gene (reference sequence). The CDR3 length is 17 residues. The CDR3 sequence: CCAKRVLRLAGYNEQFF. CDR3 nucleotide sequence: TGCTGTGCTAAAAGGGTCCTCAGGCTAGCGGGATACAATGAGCAGTTCTTC.

This sequence joins TRBV10-2 and TRBJ2-7, with 7 bases lining up with TRBD2. Germline CDR1 is WSHSY and CDR2 is SAAADI. This CDR3 spans 16 amino acids. Trimming took 3 bases from V and 0 from J; bases not matched to a gene: 8. The CDR3 loop is CASSDLWLAASYEQYF. As DNA, the CDR3 is TGCGCCAGCAGTGACCTTTGGCTAGCGGCCTCCTACGAGCAGTACTTC.

This clonotype was observed many times. The gene calls are TRBV9 and TRBJ1-2; tentatively, D is TRBD1 (6 bases). This CDR3 has 11 residues. In germline, CDR1 is SGDLS, CDR2 YYNGEE. V was shortened by 4 bases and J by 8 bases, with 9 bases between the two germline ends. CDR3 amino acids: CASSQQGGYTF. The CDR3 nucleotides read TGTGCCAGCAGCCAACAGGGCGGCTACACCTTC.

This clonotype was seen only a few times. The rearrangement links TRBV6-5 to TRBJ2-7, with 10 bases matching TRBD2. The CDR3 is made up of 14 amino acids. The V segment lost 1 base and the J segment 5 bases; nucleotides outside the gene matches: 2. Germline loops: CDR1 MNHEY, CDR2 SVGAGI. Here the CDR3 DNA reads TGTGCCAGCAGTTACTTGCTAGCGGGAGACGAGCAGTACTTC. This sequence encodes CASSYLLAGDEQYF.

This clonotype was counted only a few times. The V and J genes are TRBV5-1 and TRBJ2-3; TRBD1 is a possible D gene (6 bases). Trimming stripped 3 bases from V and 2 bases from J, with 16 bases between. This CDR3 spans 16 amino acids. CDR1 is SGHRS, CDR2 YFSETQ, per germline. The CDR3 protein is CASSYRELGPTDTQYF. CDR3 coding DNA: TGCGCCAGCAGCTACAGGGAACTAGGGCCCACAGATACGCAGTATTTT.

This clonotype was counted ten times or more. The chain recombines TRBV5-1 with TRBJ2-1, with 10 bases lining up with TRBD2. The CDR3 is made up of 16 amino acids. The germline V gene encodes CDR1 SGHRS and CDR2 YFSETQ. Trimming removed 4 bases from V and 6 bases from J; junction bases left unmatched: 10. CDR3 amino acids: CASSLGGLAKPNEQFF. CDR3 sequence (DNA): TGCGCCAGCAGCCTGGGGGGACTAGCGAAACCCAATGAGCAGTTCTTC.

This clonotype was detected ten times or more. V and J are TRBV5-1 and TRBJ2-2; D remains unclear. Germline-derived CDR1 and CDR2 are SGHRS and YFSETQ. CDR3 length: 13 amino acids. Deletions cut 4 bases from V and 8 bases from J, with 12 bases between. The CDR3 region has the DNA TGCGCCAGCAGCCCCGGAGCTAGTGGGGAGCTGTTTTTT. Its protein product is CASSPGASGELFF. Full variable domain (missing parts from reference TRBV5-1 and TRBJ2-2): KAGVTQTPRYLIKTRGQQVTLSCSPISGHRSVSWYQQTPGQGLQFLFEYFSETQRNKGNFPGRFSGRQFSNSRSEMNVSTLELGDSALYLCASSPGASGELFFGEGSRLTVL.

The CDR3 nucleotides read TGCAGTGCTGAAATCCCCCTAGGCGAGCAGTACTTC. It translates to CSAEIPLGEQYF. The gene calls are TRBV20-1 and TRBJ2-7, with D hard to call. V was pared by 5 bases and J by 6 bases, with 14 bases between. The CDR3 extends over 12 amino acids. The V gene's germline CDR1 is DFQATT and CDR2 SNEGSKA (reference sequence).

This clonotype has a handful of counts. The genes are TRBV6-2 or TRBV6-3 and TRBJ2-4; weak D call: TRBD1 (5 bases). CDR1 and CDR2 (germline): MNHEY, SVGEGT. The V gene lost 7 bases and the J gene lost 6 bases, with 7 bases spanning the gap. This CDR3 has 11 amino acids. The CDR3 region has the DNA TGTGCCAGCACCCAGGGAAACATTCAGTACTTC. This codes for CASTQGNIQYF.

This clonotype has at least ten counts. The chain recombines TRBV20-1 with TRBJ1-2, with 11 bases lining up with TRBD1. Germline CDR1 is DFQATT and CDR2 is SNEGSKA (reference sequence). This CDR3 has 13 amino acids. V shed 1 base and J 7 bases; nucleotides not matched to a gene: 2. In DNA form, the CDR3 reads TGCAGTGCTAGAGCCGGGACAGGGGGTGGCTACACCTTC. Protein product: CSARAGTGGGYTF.

This clonotype occurred a few times. The chain is built from TRBV20-1 and TRBJ2-7, with TRBD1 identical over 9 bases. With V trimmed by 0 bases and J by 5 bases, 11 bases remained unmatched. The CDR3 covers 16 residues. CDR1 DFQATT and CDR2 SNEGSKA come from the germline V gene (reference sequence). This CDR3 is CSARDRPGTGFNEQYF. In DNA form, the CDR3 reads TGCAGTGCTAGAGATCGGCCCGGGACAGGGTTTAACGAGCAGTACTTC.

V is TRBV12-3 or TRBV12-4 and J is TRBJ1-6, with D possibly matching TRBD1 (5 bases). The CDR3 has 13 amino acids. V lost 7 bases and J 7 bases, leaving 11 bases between the germline ends. CDR3 in amino acids: CASTPEGNSPLHF. DNA of the CDR3: TGTGCCAGCACGCCGGAGGGGAATTCACCCCTCCACTTT.

This clonotype was seen many times. The rearrangement links TRBV5-1 to TRBJ2-3, with D perhaps being TRBD1 or TRBD2 (5 bases each). The V gene's germline CDR1 is SGHRS and CDR2 YFSETQ. This CDR3 comprises 14 residues. V was pared by 4 bases and J by 4 bases, with 13 bases between. The CDR3 reads CASSKGESPDTQYF. CDR3 in DNA: TGCGCCAGCAGCAAAGGGGAGTCCCCAGATACGCAGTATTTT.